These T cell receptor beta chains were read from a single sample in a study of cytomegalovirus exposure and HLA in healthy donors. Profiling relied on immunoSEQ multiplex PCR, and the TCRdb table lists in-frame clones only, not all of them. The sample consists of a few hundred thousand clones, about 80% of them appearing once. Sequencing was done on a sample of PBMCs. Receptors originate from a man aged 40-50 years in good health and CMV-seronegative. CDR3s include the opening cysteine and the closing phenylalanine or tryptophan. D genes are given only for firm matches. The size entry is marked missing in some rows and otherwise reads once, few, many or a size class.

v_gene: TRBV11-3; j_gene: TRBJ2-2; len: 14; d_gene: .; abundance: .; CDR3aa: CASSLVGDTGELFF; CDR3nt: TGTGCCAGCAGCTTAGTGGGCGACACCGGGGAGCTGTTTTTT
v_gene: TRBV11-2; j_gene: TRBJ2-7; len: 15; d_gene: TRBD2; abundance: .; CDR3aa: CASSRLAGKWYEQYF; CDR3nt: TGTGCCAGCAGCCGACTAGCGGGAAAGTGGTACGAGCAGTACTTC
v_gene: TRBV5-1; j_gene: TRBJ1-2; len: 13; d_gene: .; abundance: .; CDR3aa: CASSDQGYYGYTF; CDR3nt: TGCGCCAGCAGCGATCAGGGGTACTATGGCTACACCTTC
v_gene: TRBV9; j_gene: TRBJ2-3; len: 17; d_gene: TRBD2; abundance: .; CDR3aa: CASSVRDSGSATDTQYF; CDR3nt: TGTGCCAGCAGCGTAAGGGATAGCGGGAGTGCAACAGATACGCAGTATTTT
v_gene: TRBV28; j_gene: TRBJ2-3; len: 18; d_gene: .; abundance: .; CDR3aa: CASSQSPSFAFSTDTQYF; CDR3nt: TGTGCCAGCAGTCAGTCCCCGTCCTTCGCATTTAGCACAGATACGCAGTATTTT
v_gene: TRBV7-9; j_gene: TRBJ2-7; len: 15; d_gene: TRBD1; abundance: .; CDR3aa: CASSLGTGLRDEQYF; CDR3nt: TGTGCCAGCAGCTTGGGGACAGGGCTTCGCGACGAGCAGTACTTC
v_gene: TRBV11-2; j_gene: TRBJ2-7; len: 14; d_gene: TRBD2; abundance: .; CDR3aa: CASSLGLADYEQYF; CDR3nt: TGTGCCAGCAGCTTAGGACTAGCGGACTACGAGCAGTACTTC
v_gene: TRBV7-9; j_gene: TRBJ2-2; len: 16; d_gene: TRBD2; abundance: .; CDR3aa: CASSSQREGRTGELFF; CDR3nt: TGTGCCAGCAGCTCCCAGCGGGAGGGCCGAACCGGGGAGCTGTTTTTT
v_gene: TRBV27; j_gene: TRBJ2-7; len: 14; d_gene: TRBD1; abundance: .; CDR3aa: CASSNRTGPYEQYF; CDR3nt: TGTGCCAGCAGTAACCGGACAGGTCCCTACGAGCAGTACTTC
v_gene: TRBV28; j_gene: TRBJ2-7; len: 18; d_gene: .; abundance: .; CDR3aa: CASSLYPVGWTSAYEQYF; CDR3nt: TGTGCCAGCAGTTTATATCCTGTCGGTTGGACATCGGCCTACGAGCAGTACTTC
v_gene: TRBV18; j_gene: TRBJ2-1; len: 15; d_gene: .; abundance: few; CDR3aa: CASSPNGGPVYEQFF; CDR3nt: TGTGCCAGCTCACCAAACGGAGGGCCTGTGTATGAGCAGTTCTTC
v_gene: TRBV4-3; j_gene: TRBJ1-5; len: 14; d_gene: .; abundance: .; CDR3aa: CASSLGQSNQPQHF; CDR3nt: TGCGCCAGCAGCCTCGGACAGAGCAATCAGCCCCAGCATTTT
v_gene: TRBV9; j_gene: TRBJ1-4; len: 15; d_gene: .; abundance: .; CDR3aa: CASSEGGDTNEKLFF; CDR3nt: TGTGCCAGCAGCGAAGGGGGGGATACAAATGAAAAACTGTTTTTT
v_gene: TRBV7-2; j_gene: TRBJ2-7; len: 13; d_gene: .; abundance: .; CDR3aa: CASSPRLLYEQYF; CDR3nt: TGTGCCAGCAGCCCCAGACTACTCTACGAGCAGTACTTC
v_gene: TRBV4-1; j_gene: TRBJ1-5; len: 19; d_gene: .; abundance: .; CDR3aa: CASSQELWGGGLAIQPQHF; CDR3nt: TGCGCCAGCAGCCAAGAATTATGGGGTGGAGGGTTAGCAATCCAGCCCCAGCATTTT
v_gene: TRBV19; j_gene: TRBJ2-1; len: 14; d_gene: TRBD1; abundance: once; CDR3aa: CATNTGTGYDEQFF; CDR3nt: TGTGCCACAAACACCGGGACAGGCTACGATGAGCAGTTCTTC
v_gene: TRBV29-1; j_gene: TRBJ2-1; len: 13; d_gene: .; abundance: .; CDR3aa: CSTGSASYNEQFF; CDR3nt: TGCAGCACCGGAAGCGCTTCCTACAATGAGCAGTTCTTC
v_gene: TRBV5-4; j_gene: TRBJ2-5; len: 17; d_gene: .; abundance: .; CDR3aa: CASSLGGTAVFVETQYF; CDR3nt: TGTGCCAGCAGCCTGGGCGGGACAGCAGTCTTTGTGGAGACCCAGTACTTC
v_gene: TRBV19; j_gene: TRBJ1-5; len: 16; d_gene: TRBD1; abundance: .; CDR3aa: CASSPGQGEWDQPQHF; CDR3nt: TGTGCCAGTAGTCCGGGACAGGGGGAATGGGATCAGCCCCAGCATTTT
v_gene: TRBV4-1; j_gene: TRBJ1-1; len: 15; d_gene: .; abundance: .; CDR3aa: CASSLQGVGNTEAFF; CDR3nt: TGCGCCAGCAGCCTTCAAGGGGTTGGGAACACTGAAGCTTTCTTT
v_gene: TRBV2; j_gene: TRBJ2-5; len: 15; d_gene: TRBD2; abundance: .; CDR3aa: CASRSTSGSFETQYF; CDR3nt: TGTGCCAGCAGGTCGACTAGCGGGAGTTTTGAGACCCAGTACTTC
v_gene: TRBV2; j_gene: TRBJ1-5; len: 16; d_gene: TRBD1; abundance: .; CDR3aa: CASSVIRGGAGQPQHF; CDR3nt: TGTGCCAGCAGTGTCATTCGAGGGGGCGCAGGTCAGCCCCAGCATTTT
v_gene: TRBV18; j_gene: TRBJ2-1; len: 16; d_gene: .; abundance: .; CDR3aa: CASSPYPDILDNEQFF; CDR3nt: TGTGCCAGCTCACCTTACCCGGACATTTTGGACAATGAGCAGTTCTTC
v_gene: TRBV29-1; j_gene: TRBJ1-2; len: 12; d_gene: .; abundance: .; CDR3aa: CSGGQSGGGYTF; CDR3nt: TGCAGCGGCGGGCAGTCCGGGGGGGGCTACACCTTC
v_gene: TRBV11-2; j_gene: TRBJ2-6; len: 15; d_gene: .; abundance: once; CDR3aa: CASSPREPGANVLTF; CDR3nt: TGTGCCAGCAGCCCCAGGGAACCTGGGGCCAACGTCCTGACTTTC
v_gene: TRBV6-6; j_gene: TRBJ2-3; len: 13; d_gene: .; abundance: once; CDR3aa: CASSYLSPDTQYF; CDR3nt: TGTGCCAGCAGTTACCTCTCTCCAGATACGCAGTATTTT
v_gene: TRBV6-6; j_gene: TRBJ2-5; len: 16; d_gene: TRBD1; abundance: .; CDR3aa: CASSYSGQDPQETQYF; CDR3nt: TGTGCCAGCAGTTACTCTGGACAGGATCCCCAAGAGACCCAGTACTTC
v_gene: TRBV10-3; j_gene: TRBJ1-3; len: 15; d_gene: TRBD1; abundance: .; CDR3aa: CAIRPGTDSGNTIYF; CDR3nt: TGTGCCATCAGACCCGGGACAGACTCTGGAAACACCATATATTTT
v_gene: TRBV30; j_gene: TRBJ2-1; len: 12; d_gene: .; abundance: .; CDR3aa: CAWSESPNEQFF; CDR3nt: TGTGCCTGGAGTGAAAGCCCGAATGAGCAGTTCTTC
v_gene: TRBV28; j_gene: TRBJ2-3; len: 12; d_gene: TRBD1; abundance: once; CDR3aa: CAAGGGTDTQYF; CDR3nt: TGTGCCGCAGGGGGAGGCACAGATACGCAGTATTTT
v_gene: TRBV7-2; j_gene: TRBJ2-4; len: 11; d_gene: .; abundance: once; CDR3aa: CASSSENIQYF; CDR3nt: TGTGCCAGCAGCTCCGAGAACATTCAGTACTTC
v_gene: TRBV19; j_gene: TRBJ2-3; len: 17; d_gene: TRBD2; abundance: .; CDR3aa: CASSIGGSGGLTDTQYF; CDR3nt: TGTGCCAGTAGTATAGGGGGTAGCGGGGGCCTCACAGATACGCAGTATTTT
v_gene: TRBV11-3; j_gene: TRBJ2-7; len: 15; d_gene: TRBD2; abundance: .; CDR3aa: CASSLGTSDSYEQYF; CDR3nt: TGTGCCAGCAGCCTGGGGACTAGCGATTCCTACGAGCAGTACTTC
v_gene: TRBV30; j_gene: TRBJ1-2; len: 16; d_gene: TRBD1; abundance: few; CDR3aa: CAWRRPGQGINYGYTF; CDR3nt: TGTGCCTGGAGACGACCGGGACAGGGGATTAACTATGGCTACACCTTC
v_gene: TRBV28; j_gene: TRBJ2-7; len: 15; d_gene: .; abundance: .; CDR3aa: CASRFKQGVVYEQYF; CDR3nt: TGTGCCAGCAGGTTTAAACAGGGAGTTGTGTACGAGCAGTACTTC
v_gene: TRBV19; j_gene: TRBJ1-4; len: 16; d_gene: TRBD1; abundance: .; CDR3aa: CASSIGTGAEIEKLFF; CDR3nt: TGTGCCAGTAGTATCGGGACAGGGGCGGAAATTGAAAAACTGTTTTTT
v_gene: TRBV5-6; j_gene: TRBJ2-2; len: 12; d_gene: .; abundance: .; CDR3aa: CASSSYSGELFF; CDR3nt: TGTGCCAGCAGCTCCTACAGCGGGGAGCTGTTTTTT
v_gene: TRBV15; j_gene: TRBJ1-3; len: 14; d_gene: .; abundance: .; CDR3aa: CATSSPLSGNTIYF; CDR3nt: TGTGCCACCAGCAGCCCCCTCTCTGGAAACACCATATATTTT
v_gene: TRBV15; j_gene: TRBJ1-1; len: 13; d_gene: .; abundance: .; CDR3aa: CATSRDEGREAFF; CDR3nt: TGTGCCACCAGCAGAGATGAGGGCAGGGAAGCTTTCTTT
v_gene: TRBV2; j_gene: TRBJ2-1; len: 18; d_gene: .; abundance: .; CDR3aa: CASSTEEGDRSSYNEQFF; CDR3nt: TGTGCCAGCAGTACGGAGGAAGGAGACCGAAGCTCCTACAATGAGCAGTTCTTC
v_gene: TRBV7-7; j_gene: TRBJ2-5; len: 14; d_gene: TRBD2; abundance: .; CDR3aa: CASSRGDAQETQYF; CDR3nt: TGTGCCAGCAGCCGGGGGGACGCTCAAGAGACCCAGTACTTC
v_gene: TRBV9; j_gene: TRBJ2-3; len: 17; d_gene: TRBD2; abundance: .; CDR3aa: CASSALAGGPLTDTQYF; CDR3nt: TGTGCCAGCAGCGCTCTAGCGGGGGGCCCCCTCACAGATACGCAGTATTTT
v_gene: TRBV27; j_gene: TRBJ2-1; len: 17; d_gene: .; abundance: few; CDR3aa: CASSLSGPSPLSNEQFF; CDR3nt: TGTGCCAGCAGTTTATCGGGCCCCTCCCCCTTGAGTAATGAGCAGTTCTTC
v_gene: TRBV11-2; j_gene: TRBJ2-7; len: 15; d_gene: TRBD2; abundance: .; CDR3aa: CASSLDSGGAWEQYF; CDR3nt: TGTGCCAGCAGCTTAGATAGCGGGGGAGCCTGGGAGCAGTACTTC
v_gene: TRBV6-1; j_gene: TRBJ2-3; len: 15; d_gene: TRBD2; abundance: .; CDR3aa: CASRGTSGRTDTQYF; CDR3nt: TGTGCCAGCAGGGGGACTAGCGGGCGCACAGATACGCAGTATTTT
v_gene: TRBV5-1; j_gene: TRBJ2-7; len: 14; d_gene: .; abundance: once; CDR3aa: CASSDRMNEGEQYF; CDR3nt: TGCGCCAGCAGCGACCGTATGAATGAGGGCGAGCAGTACTTC
v_gene: TRBV6-5; j_gene: TRBJ1-6; len: 14; d_gene: TRBD1; abundance: few; CDR3aa: CASSYQGVNSPLHF; CDR3nt: TGTGCCAGCAGTTACCAGGGGGTAAATTCACCCCTCCACTTT
v_gene: TRBV28; j_gene: TRBJ1-3; len: 16; d_gene: TRBD1; abundance: .; CDR3aa: CASSFPTGGRGNTIYF; CDR3nt: TGTGCCAGCAGTTTTCCCACAGGGGGCCGTGGAAACACCATATATTTT
v_gene: TRBV7-2; j_gene: TRBJ2-2; len: 15; d_gene: TRBD1; abundance: .; CDR3aa: CASSRDRERSGELFF; CDR3nt: TGTGCCAGCAGCCGGGACAGGGAACGAAGCGGGGAGCTGTTTTTT
v_gene: TRBV10-3; j_gene: TRBJ2-5; len: 14; d_gene: .; abundance: once; CDR3aa: CAISEASSQETQYF; CDR3nt: TGTGCCATCAGTGAGGCTAGCAGCCAAGAGACCCAGTACTTC
v_gene: TRBV10-3; j_gene: TRBJ1-1; len: 12; d_gene: .; abundance: .; CDR3aa: CAIGEVGTEAFF; CDR3nt: TGTGCCATCGGAGAGGTCGGCACTGAAGCTTTCTTT
v_gene: TRBV5-1; j_gene: TRBJ1-1; len: 16; d_gene: TRBD1; abundance: .; CDR3aa: CASSGRQGRINTEAFF; CDR3nt: TGCGCCAGCAGCGGTAGACAGGGGCGGATAAACACTGAAGCTTTCTTT